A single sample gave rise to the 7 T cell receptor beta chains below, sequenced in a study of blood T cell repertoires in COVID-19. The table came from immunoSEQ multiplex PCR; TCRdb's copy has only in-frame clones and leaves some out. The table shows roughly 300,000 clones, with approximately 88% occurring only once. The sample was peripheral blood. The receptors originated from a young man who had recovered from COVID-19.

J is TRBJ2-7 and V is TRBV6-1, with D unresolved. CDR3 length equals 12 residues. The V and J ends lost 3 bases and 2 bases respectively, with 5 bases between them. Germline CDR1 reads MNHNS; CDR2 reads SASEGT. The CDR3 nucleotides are TGTGCCAGCAGTGAGCTAGCCTACGAGCAGTACTTC. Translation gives CASSELAYEQYF.

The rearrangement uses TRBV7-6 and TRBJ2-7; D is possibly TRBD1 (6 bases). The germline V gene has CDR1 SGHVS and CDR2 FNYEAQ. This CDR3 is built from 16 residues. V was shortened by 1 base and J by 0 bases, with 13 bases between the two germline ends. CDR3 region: CASSLEDSLPSYEQYF. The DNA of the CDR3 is TGTGCCAGCAGCTTAGAGGACAGTCTACCCTCCTACGAGCAGTACTTC. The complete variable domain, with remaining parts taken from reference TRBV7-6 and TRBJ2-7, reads GAGVSQSPRYKVTKRGQDVALRCDPISGHVSLYWYRQALGQGPEFLTYFNYEAQQDKSGLPNDRFSAERPEGSISTLTIQRTEQRDSAMYRCASSLEDSLPSYEQYFGPGTRLTVT.

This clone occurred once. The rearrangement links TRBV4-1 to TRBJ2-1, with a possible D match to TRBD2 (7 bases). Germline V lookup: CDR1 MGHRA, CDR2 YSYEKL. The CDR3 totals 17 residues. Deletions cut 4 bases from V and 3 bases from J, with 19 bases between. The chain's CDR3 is CASSPGGRGGYYNEQFF. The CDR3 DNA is TGCGCCAGCAGCCCAGGAGGAAGGGGGGGCTACTACAATGAGCAGTTCTTC.

In DNA, the CDR3 is TGTGCCAGCAGCTCCGACATGGGTAACTTCCAAGAGACCCAGTACTTC. It encodes CASSSDMGNFQETQYF. This chain links TRBV13 with TRBJ2-5; no clear D gene. V was trimmed by 4 bases and J by 1 base, leaving 16 bases between them. This CDR3 is built from 16 residues. Germline CDR1 and CDR2: PRHDT and FYEKMQ (reference sequence).

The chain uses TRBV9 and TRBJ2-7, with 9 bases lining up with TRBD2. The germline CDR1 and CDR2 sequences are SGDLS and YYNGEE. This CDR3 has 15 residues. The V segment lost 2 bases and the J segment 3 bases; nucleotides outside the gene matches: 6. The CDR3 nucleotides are TGTGCCAGCAGCGTGGGCGGGGGGGCCGACTACGAGCAGTACTTC. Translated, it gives CASSVGGGADYEQYF.

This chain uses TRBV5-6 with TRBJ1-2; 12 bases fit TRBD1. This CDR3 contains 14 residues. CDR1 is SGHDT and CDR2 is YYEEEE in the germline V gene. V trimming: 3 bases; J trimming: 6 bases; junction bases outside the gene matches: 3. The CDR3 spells CASSSGTGGDGYTF. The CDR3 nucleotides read TGTGCCAGCAGCTCCGGGACAGGGGGCGATGGCTACACCTTC.

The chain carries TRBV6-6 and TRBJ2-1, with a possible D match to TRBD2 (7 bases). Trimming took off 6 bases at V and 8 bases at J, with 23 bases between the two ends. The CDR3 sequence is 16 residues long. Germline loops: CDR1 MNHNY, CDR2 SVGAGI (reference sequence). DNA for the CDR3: TGTGCCAGCAGCACCCCCGTGAGGGGGGGCCAAGATGAGCAGTTCTTC. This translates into CASSTPVRGGQDEQFF.